The 11 T cell receptor beta chains below all came from one sample that was sequenced in a study of blood T cell repertoires in COVID-19. Produced via immunoSEQ multiplex PCR; TCRdb's table is partial and in-frame only. The data hold hundreds of thousands of clones, with roughly nine tenths observed a single time. Source material: PBMCs or T cells enriched from blood (not recorded which). The receptors stem from a man aged 25-40 years who had recovered from COVID-19.

The genes are TRBV12-3 or TRBV12-4 and TRBJ2-1; D might be TRBD2 (7 bases). Trimming removed 10 bases from V and 7 bases from J, with 14 bases in between. This CDR3 has 12 amino acids. The CDR3 protein is CATRGRGNEQFF. DNA of the CDR3: TGTGCCACGAGGGGGAGGGGGAATGAGCAGTTCTTC.

The chain carries TRBV30 and TRBJ1-4; D remains unclear. CDR3 length: 11 residues. V was clipped by 2 bases and J by 11 bases, with 9 bases between them. Germline CDR1 reads GTSNPN; CDR2 reads SVGIG (reference sequence). This CDR3 is CAWSRNGKLFF. DNA of the CDR3: TGTGCCTGGAGTAGGAACGGGAAACTGTTTTTT.

Here the CDR3 reads CASNPGRGNTEAFF. The CDR3 bases are TGCGCCAGCAACCCGGGCAGGGGGAACACTGAAGCTTTCTTT. This chain uses TRBV10-1 with TRBJ1-1; weak D call: TRBD1 (6 bases). Germline V gene lookup returns CDR1 WNHNN and CDR2 SYGVQD (reference sequence). Deletions cut 7 bases from V and 1 base from J, with 13 bases between. The CDR3 contains 14 residues.

The CDR3 nucleotides are TGTGCCAGCAGCTTACGCGGGAGTGTGGGGGCCGGGGAGCTGTTTTTT. It codes for CASSLRGSVGAGELFF. J is TRBJ2-2 and V is TRBV7-6; 7 positions match TRBD2. CDR3 length: 16 residues. CDR1 is SGHVS, CDR2 FNYEAQ, per germline. V shed 2 bases, J shed 6 bases, and the junction held 9 bases outside the gene matches.

The chain couples TRBV7-8 to TRBJ1-1; D perhaps matches TRBD1 (6 bases). The CDR3 consists of 18 residues. The V gene lost 1 base and the J gene lost 1 base, with 19 bases spanning the gap. In germline, CDR1 is SGHVS, CDR2 FQNEAQ. In nucleotides, the CDR3 is TGTGCCAGCAGCTTAGAAGGGGGGGCTTATCTCCAGAACACTGAAGCTTTCTTT. This gives the protein CASSLEGGAYLQNTEAFF.

J is TRBJ1-4 and V is TRBV7-8; 7 bases are shared with TRBD1. The CDR3 sequence is 16 residues long. The junction had 9 bases not matched to a gene; V was cut back by 0 bases and J by 8 bases. The germline gives CDR1 SGHVS, CDR2 FQNEAQ. This chain's CDR3 is CASSLAEGQGDEKLFF. CDR3 in DNA: TGTGCCAGCAGCTTAGCAGAGGGGCAGGGGGACGAAAAACTGTTTTTT.

The V gene is TRBV28, the J gene TRBJ1-4, with TRBD1 identical over 7 bases. From germline, CDR1 is MDHEN and CDR2 SYDVKM. The CDR3 has 14 residues. The J segment lost 5 bases and the V segment lost 5 bases, leaving 5 bases of the junction unmatched. CDR3 sequence reads: CASSRDRNNEKLFF. The CDR3 DNA reads as TGTGCCAGCAGTCGGGACAGAAACAATGAAAAACTGTTTTTT.

The chain recombines TRBV28 with TRBJ1-5, with D perhaps matching TRBD1 (5 bases). V was cut by 6 bases and J by 6 bases, with 21 bases left in between. This CDR3 is built from 16 residues. CDR1 is MDHEN, CDR2 SYDVKM, per germline. The CDR3 DNA is TGTGCCAGCAGCCCTGGGGGGGTGCCCCTAGGTCAGCCCCAGCATTTT. Translation gives CASSPGGVPLGQPQHF.

This chain uses TRBV7-6 with TRBJ1-3; the match to TRBD1 covers 7 bases. The ends lost 1 base at V and 4 bases at J; junction bases unmatched: 7. The CDR3 covers 16 residues. Germline lookup yields CDR1 SGHVS and CDR2 FNYEAQ. CDR3: CASSLGQGGLGNTIYF. The CDR3, as DNA: TGTGCCAGCAGCTTAGGACAGGGTGGTTTAGGAAACACCATATATTTT.

V usage is TRBV5-1 and J usage is TRBJ2-5; TRBD2 might be the D (6 bases). The CDR3 is 10 amino acids. CDR1 is SGHRS and CDR2 is YFSETQ in the germline V gene. The V end lost 4 bases, the J end lost 14 bases, and 12 bases lay between the germline ends. DNA for the CDR3: TGCGCCAGCAGCCCTGGGACTTTCTACTTC. Translation: CASSPGTFYF.

The chain combines TRBV5-5 with TRBJ1-2; D call uncertain. Deletions cut 0 bases from V and 8 bases from J, with 11 bases between. Germline V gene data show CDR1 as SGHKS and CDR2 as YYEKEE (reference sequence). This CDR3 spans 13 amino acids. The CDR3 protein is CASSLVQARGYTF. DNA of the CDR3: TGTGCCAGCAGCTTGGTGCAGGCCCGAGGCTACACCTTC. Full variable domain (remainder filled in from reference TRBV5-5 and TRBJ1-2): DAGVTQSPTHLIKTRGQQVTLRCSPISGHKSVSWYQQVLGQGPQFIFQYYEKEERGRGNFPDRFSARQFPNYSSELNVNALLLGDSALYLCASSLVQARGYTFGSGTRLTVV.